What follows is one T cell receptor beta chain and its context. These data belong to a study of cytomegalovirus exposure and HLA in healthy donors. The PCR ran on 60 Vbeta and 13 Jbeta primers. Libraries were prepared by immunoSEQ multiplex PCR; TCRdb keeps only in-frame clonotypes and omits some of them. The table records under 200,000 clones, about 85% of them present only once. The TCR sequence derives from a man aged 50-60 years in good health and CMV-seropositive. Sequenced sample: PBMCs.

The CDR3 spells CACERTSEWRGQFF. The CDR3 DNA follows: TGTGCCTGCGAACGGACTAGCGAGTGGAGGGGGCAGTTCTTC. This chain links TRBV30 with TRBJ2-1; 9 bases align to TRBD2. Germline values: CDR1 GTSNPN, CDR2 SVGIG (reference sequence). The CDR3 is 14 residues long. The ends lost 6 bases at V and 12 bases at J; junction bases unmatched: 15. Full variable domain (outside the CDR3, taken from reference TRBV30 and TRBJ2-1): SQTIHQWPATLVQPVGSPLSLECTVEGTSNPNLYWYRQAAGRGLQLLFYSVGIGQISSEVPQNLSASRPQDRQFILSSKKLLLSDSGFYLCACERTSEWRGQFFGPGTRLTVL.